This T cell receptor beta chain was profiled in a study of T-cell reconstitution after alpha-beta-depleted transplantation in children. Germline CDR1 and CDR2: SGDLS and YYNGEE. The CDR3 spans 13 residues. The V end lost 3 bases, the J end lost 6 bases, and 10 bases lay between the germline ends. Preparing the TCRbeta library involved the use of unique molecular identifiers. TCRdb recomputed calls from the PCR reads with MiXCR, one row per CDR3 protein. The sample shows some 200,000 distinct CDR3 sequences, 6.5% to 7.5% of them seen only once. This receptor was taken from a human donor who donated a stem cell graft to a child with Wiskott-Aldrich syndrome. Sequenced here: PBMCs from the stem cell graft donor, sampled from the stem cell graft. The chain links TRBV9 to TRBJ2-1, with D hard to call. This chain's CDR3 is CASSATQGNEQFF. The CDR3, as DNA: TGTGCCAGCAGCGCAACCCAAGGCAATGAGCAGTTCTTC.